In its sample, the clone carrying this T cell receptor beta chain was seen many times. The antigen is unknown. This sample was included in a study of T cells after yellow fever vaccination. Whole-study results and caveats: A minor fraction of clonotypes spanned both CD4 and CD8 compartments. It was a weaker secondary response, yet one that peaked faster, at day 5 versus 15. Most clones from primary vaccination resurfaced after the booster (approximately 97% CD4, 70% to 90% CD8).

This CDR3 is built from 17 residues. With V trimmed by 4 bases and J by 4 bases, 10 bases remained unmatched. CDR1 SGHRS and CDR2 YFSETQ come from the germline V gene. Template-switching 5'RACE yielded the TCR cDNA; a universal primer site and UMIs were added in the process. TCRdb recomputed calls from the 5' RACE reads with MiXCR, one row per CDR3 protein. The sample has hundreds of thousands of distinct CDR3 sequences; roughly 6.1% are singletons. The sequences come from PBMCs, collected 5 days after the yellow fever booster vaccination. This clonotype originated in a young man who received the YFV17D yellow fever vaccine. The chain is built from TRBV5-1 and TRBJ2-3; 12 bases fit TRBD2. In nucleotides, the CDR3 is TGCGCCAGCAGCCTTACCCGGACTAGCGGGAACCCAGATACGCAGTATTTT. This sequence encodes CASSLTRTSGNPDTQYF.